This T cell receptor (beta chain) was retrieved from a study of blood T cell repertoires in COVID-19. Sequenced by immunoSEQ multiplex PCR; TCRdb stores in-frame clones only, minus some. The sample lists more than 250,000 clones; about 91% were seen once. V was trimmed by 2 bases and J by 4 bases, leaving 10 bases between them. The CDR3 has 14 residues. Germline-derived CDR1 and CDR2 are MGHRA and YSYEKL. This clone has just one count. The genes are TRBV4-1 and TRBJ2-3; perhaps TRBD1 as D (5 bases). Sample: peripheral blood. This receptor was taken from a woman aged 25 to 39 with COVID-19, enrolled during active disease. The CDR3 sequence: CASSQIRGPDTQYF. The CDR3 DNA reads TGCGCCAGCAGCCAAATAAGGGGCCCAGATACGCAGTATTTT.